Listed here is a single T cell receptor beta chain. Its antigen is still unknown. Sequencing was performed with immunoSEQ multiplex PCR; in TCRdb, only in-frame clones are kept and a portion is missing. The sample includes about 250,000 clones, over 75% of them seen just once. This sample was taken from a study of cytomegalovirus exposure and HLA in healthy donors. General study findings and limits: The investigators catalogued 150 to 200 TCR beta chains as cytomegalovirus-associated.

CDR3 length equals 16 residues. CDR1 and CDR2 (germline): GTSNPN, SVGIG (reference sequence). Between the trimmed V and J ends, which lost 2 bases and 4 bases, there was a span of 21 bases. The sequenced material came from PBMCs. The clonotype was recovered from a man aged 18 to 29 in good health and CMV-seropositive. The rearrangement uses TRBV30 and TRBJ2-7; tentatively, D is TRBD1 (6 bases). CDR3 in amino acids: CAWSIPRDRWRYEQYF. CDR3 coding DNA: TGTGCCTGGAGTATTCCCCGCGACAGGTGGAGGTACGAGCAGTACTTC.